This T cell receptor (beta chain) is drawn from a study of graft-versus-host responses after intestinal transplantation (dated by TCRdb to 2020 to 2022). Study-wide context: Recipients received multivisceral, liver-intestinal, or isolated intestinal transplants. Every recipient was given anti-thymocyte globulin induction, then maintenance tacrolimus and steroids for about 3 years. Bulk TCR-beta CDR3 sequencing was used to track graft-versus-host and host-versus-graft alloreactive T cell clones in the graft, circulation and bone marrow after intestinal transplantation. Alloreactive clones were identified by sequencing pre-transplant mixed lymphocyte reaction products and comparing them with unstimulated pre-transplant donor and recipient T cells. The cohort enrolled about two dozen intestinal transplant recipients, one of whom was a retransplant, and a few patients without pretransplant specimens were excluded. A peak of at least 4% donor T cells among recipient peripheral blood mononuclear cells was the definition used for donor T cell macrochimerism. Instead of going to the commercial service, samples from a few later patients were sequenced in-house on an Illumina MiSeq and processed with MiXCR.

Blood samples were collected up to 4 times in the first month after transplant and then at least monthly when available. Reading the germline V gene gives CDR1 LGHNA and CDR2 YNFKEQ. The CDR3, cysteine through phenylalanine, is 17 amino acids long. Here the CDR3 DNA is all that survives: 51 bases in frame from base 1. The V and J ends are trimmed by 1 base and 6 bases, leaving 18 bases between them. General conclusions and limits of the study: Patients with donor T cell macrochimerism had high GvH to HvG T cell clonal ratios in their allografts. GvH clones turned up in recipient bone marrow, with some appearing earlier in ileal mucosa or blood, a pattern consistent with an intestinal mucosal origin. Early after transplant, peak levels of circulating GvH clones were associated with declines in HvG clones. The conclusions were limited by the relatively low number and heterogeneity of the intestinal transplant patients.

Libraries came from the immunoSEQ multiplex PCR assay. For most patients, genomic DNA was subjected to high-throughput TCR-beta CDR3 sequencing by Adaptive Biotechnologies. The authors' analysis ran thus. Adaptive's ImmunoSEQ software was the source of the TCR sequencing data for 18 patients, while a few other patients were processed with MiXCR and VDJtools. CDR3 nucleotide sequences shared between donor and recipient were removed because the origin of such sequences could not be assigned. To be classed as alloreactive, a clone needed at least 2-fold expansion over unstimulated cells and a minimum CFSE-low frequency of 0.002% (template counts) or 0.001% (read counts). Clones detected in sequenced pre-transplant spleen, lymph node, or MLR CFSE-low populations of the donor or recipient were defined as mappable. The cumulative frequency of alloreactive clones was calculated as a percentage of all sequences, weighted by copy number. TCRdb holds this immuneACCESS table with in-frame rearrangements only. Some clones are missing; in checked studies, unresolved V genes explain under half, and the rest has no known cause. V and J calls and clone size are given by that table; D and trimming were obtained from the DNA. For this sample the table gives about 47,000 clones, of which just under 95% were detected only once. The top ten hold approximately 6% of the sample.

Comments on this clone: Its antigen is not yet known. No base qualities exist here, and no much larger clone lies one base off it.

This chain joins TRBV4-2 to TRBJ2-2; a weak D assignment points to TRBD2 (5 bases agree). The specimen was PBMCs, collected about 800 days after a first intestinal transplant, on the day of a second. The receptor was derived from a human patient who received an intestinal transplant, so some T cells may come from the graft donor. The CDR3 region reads CASSQGRVTGIAGELFF. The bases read TGTGCCAGCAGCCAAGGAAGGGTTACCGGGATTGCCGGGGAGCTGTTTTTT.